The rows below give T cell receptor beta chains drawn from one sample of a study of T cell responses to AZD1222 COVID-19 vaccine. Only in-frame clones appear in the TCRdb table, and some are missing; sequencing was by immunoSEQ multiplex PCR. The sample lists over 100,000 clones, approximately 90% seen once, with 1% to 1.4% in the top ten. The specimen was peripheral blood, collected 28 days after the second AZD1222 dose. The receptors shown here come from an adult who received the AZD1222 COVID-19 vaccine. CDR3s include the opening cysteine and the closing phenylalanine or tryptophan. The order of the fields is clone size, D gene, J gene, V gene, CDR3 protein, CDR3 DNA. D genes are given only for firm matches. Only some rows state a clone size, as once, few, many or a class for expanded clones.

clone_size: NA
d_call: NA
j_call: TRBJ2-7
v_call: TRBV20-1
cdr3_aa: CSASRGSSYEQYF
cdr3_nt: TGCAGTGCTAGTAGGGGGAGCTCCTACGAGCAGTACTTC

clone_size: NA
d_call: TRBD1
j_call: TRBJ2-6
v_call: TRBV6-2/TRBV6-3
cdr3_aa: CASSYWGDRSSGANVLTF
cdr3_nt: TGTGCCAGCAGTTACTGGGGGGACAGGAGCTCTGGGGCCAACGTCCTGACTTTC

clone_size: NA
d_call: NA
j_call: TRBJ1-5
v_call: TRBV28
cdr3_aa: CATTGTHQPQHF
cdr3_nt: TGTGCCACCACCGGGACCCATCAGCCCCAGCATTTT

clone_size: NA
d_call: TRBD2
j_call: TRBJ2-5
v_call: TRBV19
cdr3_aa: CASSVTSGRYSWETQYF
cdr3_nt: TGTGCCAGTAGTGTAACTAGCGGGAGGTACTCTTGGGAGACCCAGTACTTC

clone_size: NA
d_call: NA
j_call: TRBJ1-2
v_call: TRBV6-5
cdr3_aa: CASTPQGGYGYTF
cdr3_nt: TGTGCCAGCACCCCACAAGGCGGCTATGGCTACACCTTC

clone_size: NA
d_call: NA
j_call: TRBJ2-1
v_call: TRBV6-6
cdr3_aa: CASSFGTPISYNEQFF
cdr3_nt: TGTGCCAGCAGTTTTGGGACCCCTATATCCTACAATGAGCAGTTCTTC

clone_size: NA
d_call: NA
j_call: TRBJ2-1
v_call: TRBV6-5
cdr3_aa: CAIGRDGYVDEQFF
cdr3_nt: TGTGCCATCGGTCGGGACGGGTATGTCGATGAGCAGTTCTTC

clone_size: NA
d_call: TRBD2
j_call: TRBJ2-3
v_call: TRBV2
cdr3_aa: CASSSPGLEHTDTQYF
cdr3_nt: TGTGCCAGCAGTTCTCCGGGACTAGAGCACACAGATACGCAGTATTTT

clone_size: NA
d_call: NA
j_call: TRBJ1-1
v_call: TRBV5-4
cdr3_aa: CASSLPQEEMNTEAFF
cdr3_nt: TGTGCCAGCAGCTTGCCCCAGGAGGAAATGAACACTGAAGCTTTCTTT

clone_size: once
d_call: TRBD1
j_call: TRBJ2-7
v_call: TRBV19
cdr3_aa: CASSKTGGTYEQYF
cdr3_nt: TGTGCCAGTAGTAAGACAGGGGGGACCTACGAGCAGTACTTC

clone_size: NA
d_call: NA
j_call: TRBJ2-7
v_call: TRBV12-3/TRBV12-4
cdr3_aa: CASSLSYYEQYF
cdr3_nt: TGTGCCAGCAGTTTATCCTACTACGAGCAGTACTTC

clone_size: NA
d_call: NA
j_call: TRBJ2-5
v_call: TRBV29-1
cdr3_aa: CSGTVEQETQYF
cdr3_nt: TGCAGCGGAACGGTAGAGCAGGAGACCCAGTACTTC

clone_size: NA
d_call: NA
j_call: TRBJ2-1
v_call: TRBV12-3/TRBV12-4
cdr3_aa: CASRRADNEQFF
cdr3_nt: TGTGCCAGCAGACGGGCAGACAATGAGCAGTTCTTC

clone_size: NA
d_call: NA
j_call: TRBJ2-1
v_call: TRBV30
cdr3_aa: CAWSRTFSYNEQFF
cdr3_nt: TGTGCCTGGAGCAGGACTTTCTCCTACAATGAGCAGTTCTTC

clone_size: NA
d_call: NA
j_call: TRBJ2-3
v_call: TRBV20-1
cdr3_aa: CSAQGGQIQYF
cdr3_nt: TGCAGTGCCCAAGGCGGACAAATCCAGTATTTT

clone_size: NA
d_call: NA
j_call: TRBJ2-1
v_call: TRBV5-1
cdr3_aa: CASSWGWSSYNEQFF
cdr3_nt: TGCGCCAGCAGCTGGGGGTGGAGCTCCTACAATGAGCAGTTCTTC

clone_size: NA
d_call: TRBD1
j_call: TRBJ1-2
v_call: TRBV15
cdr3_aa: CATSAGQAHYGYTF
cdr3_nt: TGTGCCACCAGCGCGGGACAGGCGCACTATGGCTACACCTTC

clone_size: NA
d_call: TRBD1
j_call: TRBJ1-2
v_call: TRBV5-1
cdr3_aa: CASSLVQGLDGYTF
cdr3_nt: TGCGCCAGCAGCTTGGTACAGGGGTTAGACGGCTACACCTTC

clone_size: NA
d_call: TRBD1
j_call: TRBJ1-2
v_call: TRBV28
cdr3_aa: CASGTQGAPNYGYTF
cdr3_nt: TGTGCCAGCGGAACACAGGGGGCGCCTAACTATGGCTACACCTTC

clone_size: NA
d_call: TRBD1
j_call: TRBJ1-2
v_call: TRBV18
cdr3_aa: CASSPGTGLSYTF
cdr3_nt: TGTGCCAGCTCACCCGGGACAGGGTTGAGCTACACCTTC

clone_size: NA
d_call: NA
j_call: TRBJ2-2
v_call: TRBV27
cdr3_aa: CASSLLGLEELFF
cdr3_nt: TGTGCCAGCAGTTTACTGGGGCTAGAGGAGCTGTTTTTT

clone_size: NA
d_call: NA
j_call: TRBJ1-3
v_call: TRBV15
cdr3_aa: CATSRDLGAGNTIYF
cdr3_nt: TGTGCCACCAGCAGAGATCTGGGAGCTGGAAACACCATATATTTT

clone_size: NA
d_call: TRBD1
j_call: TRBJ2-7
v_call: TRBV20-1
cdr3_aa: CSAGQGYEQYF
cdr3_nt: TGCAGTGCCGGACAGGGTTACGAGCAGTACTTC

clone_size: NA
d_call: TRBD2
j_call: TRBJ2-1
v_call: TRBV11-3
cdr3_aa: CASSLGAGVSGNNEQFF
cdr3_nt: TGTGCCAGCAGCTTAGGGGCGGGGGTGTCAGGCAACAATGAGCAGTTCTTC

clone_size: once
d_call: NA
j_call: TRBJ1-6
v_call: TRBV27
cdr3_aa: CASSFPDSPLHF
cdr3_nt: TGTGCCAGCAGTTTTCCCGATTCACCCCTCCACTTT

clone_size: NA
d_call: NA
j_call: TRBJ2-7
v_call: TRBV3-1/TRBV3-2
cdr3_aa: CASSHRTAYEQYF
cdr3_nt: TGTGCCAGCAGCCACCGGACAGCCTACGAGCAGTACTTC